The 27 T cell receptor beta chains listed next were all sequenced from one sample in a study of shared clonotypes between healthy human individuals. Naivety among CD8 cells was defined by CD45RO negativity and positive CCR7 selection, thereby excluding terminally differentiated effector memory CD45RA+ cells. Libraries were prepared by immunoSEQ multiplex PCR; TCRdb keeps only in-frame clonotypes and omits some of them. The data show around 2,000,000 clones, with 90% to 95% seen just once and under 2% held by the top ten. The sample consisted of naive CD8+ T cells from PBMCs. The receptors come from a man younger than 35 in good health. Some clones in this sample may be carry-over from other donors' samples.

The rearrangement joins TRBV7-6 to TRBJ1-1; TRBD1 is a possible D gene (5 bases). This CDR3 comprises 14 residues. CDR1 SGHVS and CDR2 FNYEAQ come from the germline V gene. Trimming left V 1 base short and J 1 base short, with 7 bases between. CDR3 residues: CASSLGTRNTEAFF. In DNA, the CDR3 is TGTGCCAGCAGCTTAGGGACAAGGAACACTGAAGCTTTCTTT.

The J gene is TRBJ2-2, the V gene TRBV4-2; possibly TRBD2 for D (5 bases). This CDR3 contains 17 residues. Trimming pared 0 bases from V and 5 bases from J, leaving 16 bases between. Germline CDR1 is LGHNA and CDR2 is YNFKEQ. In DNA, the CDR3 is TGTGCCAGCAGCCAAGATTTTCCCCGGGATCGGACCGGGGAGCTGTTTTTT. As protein: CASSQDFPRDRTGELFF.

This clone was picked up a small number of times. Other DNA sequences in this sample translate to the same CDR3. The J gene is TRBJ1-1, the V gene TRBV27, with no clear D. The CDR3 sequence is 14 residues long. Looked up from germline, CDR1 is MNHEY and CDR2 is SMNVEV (reference sequence). The V end lost 1 base, the J end lost 1 base, and 7 bases lay between the germline ends. CDR3 in DNA: TGTGCCAGCAGTTTATGGTCAGGGAACACTGAAGCTTTCTTT. Protein: CASSLWSGNTEAFF.

This clone was found once. The chain recombines TRBV19 with TRBJ2-5, with D perhaps TRBD1 (6 bases). Trimming left V 4 bases short and J 3 bases short, with 18 bases between. This CDR3 comprises 16 residues. CDR1 is LNHDA, CDR2 SQIVND, per germline (reference sequence). The CDR3 DNA reads TGTGCCAGTAGTAGGGGGTACAGGGCAGATAAAGAGACCCAGTACTTC. Translating gives CASSRGYRADKETQYF.

This clone was observed a few times. The chain joins TRBV28 to TRBJ1-1; D unclear. The V gene lost 1 base and the J gene lost 1 base, with 7 bases spanning the gap. CDR3 length equals 14 residues. The germline CDR1 and CDR2 sequences are MDHEN and SYDVKM. The CDR3 DNA follows: TGTGCCAGCAGTTTATTTTCCACGAACACTGAAGCTTTCTTT. Translation gives CASSLFSTNTEAFF.

V usage is TRBV9 and J usage is TRBJ2-2; D unresolved. CDR1 and CDR2 (germline): SGDLS, YYNGEE. Trimming shortened V by 4 bases and J by 7 bases, and 8 bases separated the two germline ends. The CDR3 covers 12 residues. As DNA, the CDR3 is TGTGCCAGCAGCCCCCCAAACGGGGAGCTGTTTTTT. It specifies CASSPPNGELFF.

The chain links TRBV5-1 to TRBJ1-2, with 7 nucleotides matching TRBD1. The CDR3 covers 14 residues. The V gene's germline CDR1 is SGHRS and CDR2 YFSETQ. V dropped 1 base and J dropped 2; count of bases not matched to a gene: 2. The DNA for the CDR3 is TGCGCCAGCAGCTTGCACAGGGGCAACTATGGCTACACCTTC. Encoded protein: CASSLHRGNYGYTF. Combining the CDR3 with reference TRBV5-1 and TRBJ1-2 gives the whole variable domain KAGVTQTPRYLIKTRGQQVTLSCSPISGHRSVSWYQQTPGQGLQFLFEYFSETQRNKGNFPGRFSGRQFSNSRSEMNVSTLELGDSALYLCASSLHRGNYGYTFGSGTRLTVV.

The V and J genes are TRBV19 and TRBJ2-6, with D hard to call. Per the germline V gene, CDR1 is LNHDA and CDR2 is SQIVND (reference sequence). The germline V and J ends were trimmed by 5 bases and 1 base, with 15 bases remaining between them. The CDR3 runs to 17 residues. The CDR3 nucleotides read TGTGCCAGTAGTTCCCCTTCCGCAAGGTCTGGGGCCAACGTCCTGACTTTC. Protein sequence: CASSSPSARSGANVLTF. Filled out from reference TRBV19 and TRBJ2-6, the complete variable domain reads DGGITQSPKYLFRKEGQNVTLSCEQNLNHDAMYWYRQDPGQGLRLIYYSQIVNDFQKGDIAEGYSVSREKKESFPLTVTSAQKNPTAFYLCASSSPSARSGANVLTFGAGSRLTVL.

The table lists this clone with a count of one. This rearrangement joins TRBV28 to TRBJ2-7; 12 bases are shared with TRBD2. The V segment lost 7 bases and the J segment 2 bases; nucleotides outside the gene matches: 9. Per the germline V gene, CDR1 is MDHEN and CDR2 is SYDVKM. The CDR3 runs to 16 residues. CDR3 loop: CASTSRLAGGPYEQYF. Here the CDR3 DNA reads TGTGCCAGCACTTCTCGCCTAGCGGGAGGGCCCTACGAGCAGTACTTC. Looking up the rest from reference TRBV28 and TRBJ2-7 gives the full variable domain: DVKVTQSSRYLVKRTGEKVFLECVQDMDHENMFWYRQDPGLGLRLIYFSYDVKMKEKGDIPEGYSVSREKKERFSLILESASTNQTSMYLCASTSRLAGGPYEQYFGPGTRLTVT.

The chain uses TRBV7-9 and TRBJ1-1; TRBD1 matches 8 bases. The CDR3 loop spans 14 amino acids. V lost 5 bases and J lost 4; bases outside the gene matches: 6. In germline, CDR1 is SEHNR, CDR2 FQNEAQ (reference sequence). The CDR3 loop is CASSRSDRGTEAFF. CDR3 nucleotides: TGTGCCAGCAGCCGTTCCGACAGGGGCACTGAAGCTTTCTTT.

The chain is built from TRBV9 and TRBJ2-7; 10 bases are shared with TRBD1. CDR3 length equals 15 residues. Germline V CDR1 and CDR2: SGDLS, YYNGEE. Trimming removed 3 bases from V and 9 bases from J; junction bases left unmatched: 12. This CDR3 reads CASSAGQGGFRGQYF. The DNA of the CDR3 is TGTGCCAGCAGCGCTGGACAGGGGGGCTTTAGAGGGCAGTACTTC.

The chain recombines TRBV27 with TRBJ2-1; no firm D call. V dropped 1 base and J dropped 6 bases, with 10 bases sitting between them. This CDR3 has 14 residues. Looked up from germline, CDR1 is MNHEY and CDR2 is SMNVEV (reference sequence). The CDR3 DNA reads as TGTGCCAGCAGTTTATTGTCGGCCCTCAATGAGCAGTTCTTC. Its translation is CASSLLSALNEQFF.

CDR3 protein: CASSLDGRDSGNTIYF. The CDR3 coding sequence is TGTGCCAGCAGTTTAGACGGCCGAGACTCTGGAAACACCATATATTTT. This chain joins TRBV27 and TRBJ1-3; D remains ambiguous. In germline, CDR1 is MNHEY, CDR2 SMNVEV (reference sequence). The CDR3 is 16 amino acids. Trimming cost V 2 bases and J 0 bases, with 11 bases left between them.

This chain joins TRBV9 and TRBJ2-1; 14 nucleotides match TRBD2. The CDR3 is made up of 18 amino acids. Germline assignment: CDR1 SGDLS and CDR2 YYNGEE. J lost 7 bases, V lost 0 bases, and 9 bases had no gene match. Written as DNA, the CDR3 is TGTGCCAGCAGCGTAGGTTATGGGGGACTAGCGGGAGATAATGAGCAGTTCTTC. Amino acids: CASSVGYGGLAGDNEQFF.

CDR3 amino acids: CASSWDGGSGELFF. CDR3 in DNA: TGTGCCAGCAGTTGGGACGGGGGCTCCGGGGAGCTGTTTTTT. The chain combines TRBV5-6 with TRBJ2-2; D possibly uses TRBD1 or TRBD2 (6 bases each). V was cut by 5 bases and J by 6 bases, with 14 bases left in between. The CDR3 consists of 14 residues. CDR1 is SGHDT, CDR2 YYEEEE, per germline.

The rearrangement uses TRBV5-4 and TRBJ1-1; D may be TRBD1 (5 bases). The germline V gene encodes CDR1 SGHNT and CDR2 YYREEE (reference sequence). The CDR3 extends over 16 amino acids. V lost 3 bases and J lost 0, with 15 bases in between. The CDR3 loop reads CASSSRDPGVNTEAFF. The CDR3 region has the DNA TGTGCCAGCAGCTCCAGGGACCCGGGGGTGAACACTGAAGCTTTCTTT.

J is TRBJ2-7 and V is TRBV5-1; possibly TRBD1 or TRBD2 for D (5 bases each). CDR1 SGHRS and CDR2 YFSETQ come from the germline V gene. There are 15 residues in the CDR3. Trimming removed 3 bases from V and 3 bases from J, with 16 bases in between. The CDR3 spells CASSSELGEYYEQYF. CDR3 in DNA: TGCGCCAGCAGCTCAGAACTGGGGGAATACTACGAGCAGTACTTC.

CDR3 in DNA: TGTGCCTGGAACGGGGAGGGGGACAGGCCGCGCAGGGGCTCCTACAATGAGCAGTTCTTC. It specifies CAWNGEGDRPRRGSYNEQFF. The gene calls are TRBV30 and TRBJ2-1; a possible D gene is TRBD1 (8 bases). Germline assignment: CDR1 GTSNPN and CDR2 SVGIG (reference sequence). The CDR3 contains 20 residues. V shed 4 bases and J shed 0 bases, with 28 bases lying between them.

On this clone: The identical CDR3 is also encoded by other nucleotide sequences in the sample. The CDR3 bases are TGTGCCAGCAGTTTATCCGGGACAGGGTTATACAATGAGCAGTTCTTC. This sequence encodes CASSLSGTGLYNEQFF. This rearrangement joins TRBV27 to TRBJ2-1, with TRBD1 identical over 9 bases. Germline-derived CDR1 and CDR2 are MNHEY and SMNVEV (reference sequence). The length of the CDR3 is 16 residues. With V trimmed by 0 bases and J by 4 bases, 4 bases remained unmatched.

This chain joins TRBV9 and TRBJ1-2; 10 nucleotides align to TRBD1. V dropped 4 bases and J dropped 4; count of bases not matched to a gene: 13. The CDR3 is 17 amino acids. Germline lookup yields CDR1 SGDLS and CDR2 YYNGEE. The CDR3 loop reads CASSPRDRGPSTYGYTF. CDR3 in DNA: TGTGCCAGCAGCCCACGGGACAGGGGTCCTTCTACCTATGGCTACACCTTC.

The chain links TRBV15 to TRBJ1-1, with D possibly being TRBD1 (5 bases). Germline values: CDR1 LNHNV, CDR2 YYDKDF (reference sequence). This CDR3 has 20 residues. Trimming pared 7 bases from V and 0 bases from J, leaving 30 bases between. DNA for the CDR3: TGTGCCACCACCCCATTCCCCAGTTATGGCGAAGGGGCCATGAACACTGAAGCTTTCTTT. This translates into CATTPFPSYGEGAMNTEAFF. Full variable domain (remainder filled in from reference TRBV15 and TRBJ1-1): DAMVIQNPRYQVTQFGKPVTLSCSQTLNHNVMYWYQQKSSQAPKLLFHYYDKDFNNEADTPDNFQSRRPNTSFCFLDIRSPGLGDTAMYLCATTPFPSYGEGAMNTEAFFGQGTRLTVV.

The gene calls are TRBV9 and TRBJ2-7, with a weak D call TRBD1 (6 bases). CDR1 and CDR2 from the germline V gene are SGDLS and YYNGEE. Deletions cut 4 bases from V and 0 bases from J, with 14 bases between. The CDR3 runs 15 residues. The CDR3 nucleotides are TGTGCCAGCAGCCCTGAGACAGGCCTCTCCTACGAGCAGTACTTC. The encoded protein is CASSPETGLSYEQYF. Combining the CDR3 with reference TRBV9 and TRBJ2-7 gives the whole variable domain DSGVTQTPKHLITATGQRVTLRCSPRSGDLSVYWYQQSLDQGLQFLIQYYNGEERAKGNILERFSAQQFPDLHSELNLSSLELGDSALYFCASSPETGLSYEQYFGPGTRLTVT.

The chain combines TRBV7-2 with TRBJ1-1; tentative D call: TRBD1 (5 bases). Per germline, CDR1 SGHTA and CDR2 FQGNSA. The V gene lost 2 bases and the J gene lost 4 bases, with 11 bases spanning the gap. The CDR3 length is 14 residues. As DNA, the CDR3 is TGTGCCAGCAGCTTAATTTCGGGGACCACTGAAGCTTTCTTT. Translated: CASSLISGTTEAFF.

The gene calls are TRBV10-2 and TRBJ2-1; TRBD2 is a possible D gene (7 bases). The CDR3 is 12 amino acids. Trimming removed 3 bases at V and 13 bases at J, with 13 bases between. The germline V gene has CDR1 WSHSY and CDR2 SAAADI. The CDR3 coding sequence is TGCGCCAGCAGTGATCCCTCGGGGGGCCAGTTCTTC. This encodes CASSDPSGGQFF.

The chain employs TRBV5-1 and TRBJ1-4; 8 nucleotides match TRBD1. With V trimmed by 3 bases and J by 0 bases, 19 bases remained unmatched. This CDR3 has 21 amino acids. Germline-derived CDR1 and CDR2 are SGHRS and YFSETQ. The CDR3 protein is CASSWATGTGNLEATNEKLFF. CDR3 nucleotides: TGCGCCAGCAGCTGGGCGACCGGGACAGGAAACTTGGAGGCAACTAATGAAAAACTGTTTTTT.

V usage is TRBV11-2 and J usage is TRBJ1-1; 12 bases line up with TRBD1. The CDR3 has 17 residues. Losses at the gene ends were 5 bases for V and 5 bases for J; bases not matched to a gene: 12. From germline, CDR1 is SGHAT and CDR2 FQNNGV. The CDR3 region is CASSAGQGATGRTEAFF. CDR3 in DNA: TGTGCCAGCAGCGCGGGACAGGGGGCAACGGGGCGAACTGAAGCTTTCTTT.

This clone was seen a handful of times. The CDR3 ends on some other residue instead of the conserved phenylalanine or tryptophan, so this is likely a read error. Because the CDR3's place on the DNA is in doubt, the DNA is left out and the CDR3 is given as listed by TCRdb. The rearrangement links TRBV28 to TRBJ1-2. Germline CDR1 MDHEN, CDR2 SYDVKM. The length of the CDR3 is 12 amino acids, counting both ends. The chain's CDR3 is CASSFVGGLAFP.